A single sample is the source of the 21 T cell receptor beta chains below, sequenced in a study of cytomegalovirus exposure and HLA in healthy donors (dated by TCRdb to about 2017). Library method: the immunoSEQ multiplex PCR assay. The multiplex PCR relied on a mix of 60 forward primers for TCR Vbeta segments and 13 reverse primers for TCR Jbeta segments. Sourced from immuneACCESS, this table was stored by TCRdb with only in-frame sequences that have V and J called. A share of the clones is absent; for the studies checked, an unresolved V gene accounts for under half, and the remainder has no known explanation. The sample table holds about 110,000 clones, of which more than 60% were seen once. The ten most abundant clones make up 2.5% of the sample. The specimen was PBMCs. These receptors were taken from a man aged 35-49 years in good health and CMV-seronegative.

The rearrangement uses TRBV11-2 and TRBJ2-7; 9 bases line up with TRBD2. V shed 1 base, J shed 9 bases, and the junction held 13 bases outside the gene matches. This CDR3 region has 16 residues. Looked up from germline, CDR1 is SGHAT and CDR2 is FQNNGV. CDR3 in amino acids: CASSLAVSGGRRGQYF. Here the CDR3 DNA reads TGTGCCAGCAGCTTAGCTGTTAGCGGGGGCCGTCGGGGGCAGTACTTC.

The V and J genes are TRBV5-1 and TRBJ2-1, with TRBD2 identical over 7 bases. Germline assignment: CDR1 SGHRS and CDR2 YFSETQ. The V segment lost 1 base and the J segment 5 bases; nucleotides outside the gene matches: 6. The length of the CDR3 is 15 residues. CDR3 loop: CASSLNGGSHNEQFF. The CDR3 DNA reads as TGCGCCAGCAGCTTGAACGGGGGGTCCCACAATGAGCAGTTCTTC.

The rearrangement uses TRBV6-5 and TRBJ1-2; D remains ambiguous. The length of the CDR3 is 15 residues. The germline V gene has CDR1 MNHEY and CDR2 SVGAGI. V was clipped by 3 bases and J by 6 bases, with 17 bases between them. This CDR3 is CASSYTRRGRNGYTF. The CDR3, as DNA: TGTGCCAGCAGTTATACTCGGCGCGGGAGGAATGGCTACACCTTC.

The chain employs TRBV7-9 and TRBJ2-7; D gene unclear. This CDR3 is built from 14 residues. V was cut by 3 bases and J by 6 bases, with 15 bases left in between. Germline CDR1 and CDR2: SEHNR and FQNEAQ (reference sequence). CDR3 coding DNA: TGTGCCAGCAGCTTCGGAACTAACTCGGCCGAGCAGTACTTC. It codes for CASSFGTNSAEQYF.

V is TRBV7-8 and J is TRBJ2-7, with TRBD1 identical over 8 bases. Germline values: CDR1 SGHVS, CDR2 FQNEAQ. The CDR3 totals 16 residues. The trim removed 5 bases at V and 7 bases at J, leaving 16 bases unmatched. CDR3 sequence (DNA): TGTGCCAGCAGCATTCGATCACGACAGGGGCCGGGAGAGCAGTACTTC. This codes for CASSIRSRQGPGEQYF.

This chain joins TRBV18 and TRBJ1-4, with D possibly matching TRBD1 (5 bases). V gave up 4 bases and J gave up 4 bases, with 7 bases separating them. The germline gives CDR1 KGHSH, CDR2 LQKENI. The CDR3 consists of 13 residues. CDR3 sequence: CASSLDSNEKLFF. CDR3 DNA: TGTGCCAGCTCACTTGACAGTAATGAAAAACTGTTTTTT.

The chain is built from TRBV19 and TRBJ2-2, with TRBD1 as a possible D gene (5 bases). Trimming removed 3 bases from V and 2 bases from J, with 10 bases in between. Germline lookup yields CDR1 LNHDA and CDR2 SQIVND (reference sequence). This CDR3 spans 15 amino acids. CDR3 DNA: TGTGCCAGTAGTATTTCTGGGGCAAACACCGGGGAGCTGTTTTTT. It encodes CASSISGANTGELFF.

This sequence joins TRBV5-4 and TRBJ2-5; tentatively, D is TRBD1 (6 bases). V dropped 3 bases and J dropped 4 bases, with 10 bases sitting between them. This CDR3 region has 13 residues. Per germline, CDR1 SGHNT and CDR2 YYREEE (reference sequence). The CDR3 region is CASSSQGLETQYF. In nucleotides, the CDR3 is TGTGCCAGCAGCTCACAGGGATTAGAGACCCAGTACTTC.

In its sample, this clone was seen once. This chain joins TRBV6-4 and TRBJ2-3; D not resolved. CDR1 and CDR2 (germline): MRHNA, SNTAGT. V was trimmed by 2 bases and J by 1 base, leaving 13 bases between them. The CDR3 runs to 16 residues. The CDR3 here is CASSDVAAVGTDTQYF. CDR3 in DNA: TGTGCCAGCAGTGACGTTGCGGCCGTGGGCACAGATACGCAGTATTTT.

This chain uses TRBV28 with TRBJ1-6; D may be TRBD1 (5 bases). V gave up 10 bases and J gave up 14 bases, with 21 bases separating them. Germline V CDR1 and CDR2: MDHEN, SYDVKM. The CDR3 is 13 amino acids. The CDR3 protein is CATGGRSYSTLHF. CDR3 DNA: TGTGCCACCGGGGGACGGAGTTATAGCACCCTCCACTTT.

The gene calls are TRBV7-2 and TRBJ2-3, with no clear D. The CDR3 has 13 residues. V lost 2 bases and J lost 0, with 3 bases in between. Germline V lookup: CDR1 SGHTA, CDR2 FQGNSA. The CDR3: CASSLPSTDTQYF. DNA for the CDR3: TGTGCCAGCAGCTTACCGAGCACAGATACGCAGTATTTT.

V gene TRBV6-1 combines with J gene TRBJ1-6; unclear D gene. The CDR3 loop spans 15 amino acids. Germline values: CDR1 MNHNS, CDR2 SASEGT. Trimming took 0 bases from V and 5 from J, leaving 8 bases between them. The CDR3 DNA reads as TGTGCCAGCAGTGAAGCGCGGGATCATAATTCACCCCTCCACTTT. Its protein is CASSEARDHNSPLHF.

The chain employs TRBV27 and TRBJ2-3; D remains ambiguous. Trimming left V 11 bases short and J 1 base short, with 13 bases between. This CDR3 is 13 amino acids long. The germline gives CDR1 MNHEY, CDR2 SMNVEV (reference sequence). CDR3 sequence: CACGVSRTDTQYF. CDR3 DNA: TGTGCCTGTGGAGTGTCACGCACAGATACGCAGTATTTT.

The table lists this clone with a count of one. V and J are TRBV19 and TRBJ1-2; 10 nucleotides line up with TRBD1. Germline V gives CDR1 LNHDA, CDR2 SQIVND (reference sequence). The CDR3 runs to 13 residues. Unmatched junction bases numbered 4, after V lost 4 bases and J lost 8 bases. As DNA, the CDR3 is TGTGCCAGTAGTAATGACAGGGGGCTCGGCTACACCTTC. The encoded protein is CASSNDRGLGYTF.

CDR3 sequence reads: CASSTGGLAGGYEQYF. CDR3 bases: TGTGCCAGCAGTACGGGGGGGCTAGCGGGGGGCTACGAGCAGTACTTC. V is TRBV4-2 and J is TRBJ2-7, with 11 bases fitting TRBD2. The germline gives CDR1 LGHNA, CDR2 YNFKEQ. V shed 6 bases and J 3 bases; nucleotides not matched to a gene: 10. This CDR3 has 16 amino acids.

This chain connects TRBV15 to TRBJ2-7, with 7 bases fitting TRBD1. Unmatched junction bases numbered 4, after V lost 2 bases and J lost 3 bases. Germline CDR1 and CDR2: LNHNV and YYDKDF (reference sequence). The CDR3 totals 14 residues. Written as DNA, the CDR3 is TGTGCCACCAGCAGAAGCCGGGACAGCTACGAGCAGTACTTC. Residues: CATSRSRDSYEQYF.

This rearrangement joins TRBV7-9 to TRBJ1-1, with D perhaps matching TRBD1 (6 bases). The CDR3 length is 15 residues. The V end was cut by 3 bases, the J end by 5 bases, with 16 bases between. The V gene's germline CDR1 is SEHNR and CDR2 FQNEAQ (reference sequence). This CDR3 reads CASSLTIGGATEAFF. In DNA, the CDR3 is TGTGCCAGCAGCTTGACTATTGGGGGGGCGACTGAAGCTTTCTTT.

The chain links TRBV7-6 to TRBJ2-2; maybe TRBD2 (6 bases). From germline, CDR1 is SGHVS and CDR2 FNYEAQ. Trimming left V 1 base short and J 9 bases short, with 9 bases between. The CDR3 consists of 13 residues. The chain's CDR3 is CASSLEGGRELFF. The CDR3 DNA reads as TGTGCCAGCAGCTTAGAAGGCGGGAGGGAGCTGTTTTTT.

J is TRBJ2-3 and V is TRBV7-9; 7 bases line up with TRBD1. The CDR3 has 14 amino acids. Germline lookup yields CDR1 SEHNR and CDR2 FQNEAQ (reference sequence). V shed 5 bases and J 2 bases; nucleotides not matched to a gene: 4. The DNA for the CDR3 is TGTGCCAGCAGCCACAGGGGAATCACAGATACGCAGTATTTT. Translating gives CASSHRGITDTQYF.

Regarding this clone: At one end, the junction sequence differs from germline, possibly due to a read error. CDR3 protein: CSSSPPGQGARTEAFF. The CDR3, as DNA: TGTTCCAGCAGCCCCCCAGGACAGGGGGCGAGAACTGAAGCTTTCTTT. The chain employs TRBV7-9 and TRBJ1-1; 11 nucleotides match TRBD1. This CDR3 comprises 16 residues. CDR1 is SEHNR, CDR2 FQNEAQ, per germline (reference sequence).

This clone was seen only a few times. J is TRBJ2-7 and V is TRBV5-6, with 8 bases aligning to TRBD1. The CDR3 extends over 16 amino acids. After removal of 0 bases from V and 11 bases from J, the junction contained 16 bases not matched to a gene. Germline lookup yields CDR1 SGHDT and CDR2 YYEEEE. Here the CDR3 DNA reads TGTGCCAGCAGCTTGGATGGGACAGGCATAAGCCCTTTGAAGTACTTC. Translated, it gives CASSLDGTGISPLKYF.